In its sample, the clone carrying this T cell receptor (beta chain) was seen once. How the authors handled the data: Quantification of nucleated cells was approximated via reference gene primer amplification. Libraries were prepared by immunoSEQ multiplex PCR; TCRdb keeps only in-frame clonotypes and omits some of them. That table supplies the V and J calls and clone size; D and trimming were determined from the DNA. Among under 250,000 clones, over 80% were seen once, and the ten largest hold 2% to 3%. The data were taken from a study of blood T cell repertoires in COVID-19. The wider study: Specimens from acute and convalescent COVID-19 originated in the United States, Italy and Spain.

Researchers sorted participants into cohorts using their self-reported clinical history. The sequence came from a woman in her 30s with acute COVID-19. What was sequenced was PBMCs or T cells enriched from blood (not recorded which).

CDR3: CASSPGTGDTEAFF. The CDR3 DNA sequence: TGTGCCAGCAGCCCAGGGACAGGGGACACTGAAGCTTTCTTT. The chain joins TRBV9 to TRBJ1-1; 10 bases agree with TRBD1. V lost 4 bases to trimming and J lost 3 bases; unmatched junction nucleotides: 3. This CDR3 is 14 amino acids long. Per germline, CDR1 SGDLS and CDR2 YYNGEE.